The 24 T cell receptor beta chains in this list originate from one sample, sequenced in a study of T cells after yellow fever vaccination. Via MiXCR, TCRdb re-called the 5' RACE reads, giving one row per CDR3 protein. The sample lists over 300,000 distinct CDR3 sequences, roughly 3.5% occurring once. The specimen comprised PBMCs, sampled on the day of the yellow fever booster vaccination. Receptor source: a young man who received the YFV17D yellow fever vaccine.

This clonotype appeared many times. The CDR3 is CASSLAPWESDYGYTF. The CDR3 DNA sequence: TGCGCCAGCAGCTTGGCCCCTTGGGAGTCAGACTATGGCTACACCTTC. The chain uses TRBV5-1 and TRBJ1-2; D uncertain. Germline lookup yields CDR1 SGHRS and CDR2 YFSETQ. The V end was cut by 0 bases, the J end by 3 bases, with 15 bases between. CDR3 length: 16 residues. The full variable domain, rest sourced from reference TRBV5-1 and TRBJ1-2, is KAGVTQTPRYLIKTRGQQVTLSCSPISGHRSVSWYQQTPGQGLQFLFEYFSETQRNKGNFPGRFSGRQFSNSRSEMNVSTLELGDSALYLCASSLAPWESDYGYTFGSGTRLTVV.

This clonotype came up many times. The chain combines TRBV20-1 with TRBJ2-5; D may be TRBD2 (6 bases). CDR1 and CDR2 (germline): DFQATT, SNEGSKA (reference sequence). The V and J ends lost 5 bases and 5 bases respectively, with 12 bases between them. CDR3 length: 12 amino acids. This CDR3 reads CSAAGSGETQYF. CDR3 nucleotides: TGCAGTGCTGCCGGGAGCGGGGAGACCCAGTACTTC.

This clonotype showed up many times. The V call is TRBV24-1, the J call TRBJ2-7, with D possibly TRBD1 on 5 matching bases. Germline loops: CDR1 KGHDR, CDR2 SFDVKD. The CDR3 totals 12 residues. With 8 bases removed from V and 6 bases from J, the gap between germline ends came to 13 bases. The CDR3 DNA follows: TGTGCCACCACCCGAAACAGGTCCGAGCAGTACTTC. Protein product: CATTRNRSEQYF.

This clonotype was seen repeatedly, ten times or more. This sequence joins TRBV7-6 and TRBJ2-7, with D possibly being TRBD1 (5 bases). The CDR3 sequence is 14 residues long. The germline V gene has CDR1 SGHVS and CDR2 FNYEAQ. V was pared by 2 bases and J by 3 bases, with 11 bases between. The CDR3 DNA is TGTGCCAGCAGCTTACAGGTGACAGACTACGAGCAGTACTTC. Translated: CASSLQVTDYEQYF. Combining the CDR3 with reference TRBV7-6 and TRBJ2-7 gives the whole variable domain GAGVSQSPRYKVTKRGQDVALRCDPISGHVSLYWYRQALGQGPEFLTYFNYEAQQDKSGLPNDRFSAERPEGSISTLTIQRTEQRDSAMYRCASSLQVTDYEQYFGPGTRLTVT.

The sample holds many counts of this clonotype. CDR3 coding DNA: TGCGCCAGCAGCCAAGATCTGGGTGTTGCAGGACGAGGGAACAATGAGCAGTTCTTC. Its protein product is CASSQDLGVAGRGNNEQFF. V gene TRBV4-3 combines with J gene TRBJ2-1; D may be TRBD2 (5 bases). Germline CDR1 LGHNA, CDR2 YSLEER. V lost 0 bases, J lost 5 bases, and 23 bases lay in between. This CDR3 region has 19 residues.

This clonotype was observed at least ten times. V and J are TRBV18 and TRBJ1-1; unclear D gene. The CDR3 has 14 residues. Germline loops: CDR1 KGHSH, CDR2 LQKENI. Trimming left V 2 bases short and J 0 bases short, with 7 bases between. This CDR3 reads CASSPRVMNTEAFF. CDR3 coding DNA: TGTGCCAGCTCACCAAGGGTTATGAACACTGAAGCTTTCTTT.

This clonotype was detected many times. The chain joins TRBV4-3 to TRBJ1-5; no reliable D call. The CDR3 length is 15 residues. Trimming took 4 bases from V and 2 from J, leaving 12 bases between them. Per germline, CDR1 LGHNA and CDR2 YSLEER. The CDR3 sequence is CASSRDIAGNQPQHF. In nucleotides, the CDR3 is TGCGCCAGCAGCCGGGATATAGCAGGCAATCAGCCCCAGCATTTT.

This clonotype was counted between two and nine times. The V call is TRBV18, the J call TRBJ1-5, with 8 bases identical to TRBD1. Germline CDR1 and CDR2: KGHSH and LQKENI. The CDR3 sequence is 15 residues long. V lost 2 bases, J lost 7 bases, and 7 bases stayed unmatched. For the CDR3, the DNA is TGTGCCAGCTCACCAAGGCAGGGGGCCCGACAGCCCCAGCATTTT. It is translated as CASSPRQGARQPQHF.

This clonotype was detected many times. The V call is TRBV20-1, the J call TRBJ2-2, with 9 positions matching TRBD1. This CDR3 contains 13 residues. V trimming: 8 bases; J trimming: 7 bases; junction bases outside the gene matches: 8. The germline gives CDR1 DFQATT, CDR2 SNEGSKA (reference sequence). CDR3 amino acids: CSFQGQGHGELFF. The CDR3 DNA reads as TGCAGTTTCCAGGGACAGGGACACGGGGAGCTGTTTTTT.

This clonotype turned up a few times. The chain links TRBV29-1 to TRBJ2-6; a weak D match, TRBD1 (6 bases). Germline CDR1 is SQVTM and CDR2 is ANQGSEA. V was shortened by 6 bases and J by 0 bases, with 15 bases between the two germline ends. This CDR3 comprises 16 residues. CDR3 bases: TGCAGCGTCACGACAGGAACTAACTCTGGGGCCAACGTCCTGACTTTC. Residues: CSVTTGTNSGANVLTF.

V is TRBV29-1 and J is TRBJ2-5; 10 bases map to TRBD2. Germline assignment: CDR1 SQVTM and CDR2 ANQGSEA. Trimming took 3 bases from V and 5 from J; bases not matched to a gene: 6. This CDR3 contains 14 residues. CDR3 nucleotide sequence: TGCAGCGTTGAGCTAGCGGGGGAGCTGGAGACCCAGTACTTC. It is translated as CSVELAGELETQYF.

The chain carries TRBV4-1 and TRBJ1-1, with TRBD1 matching 9 bases. This CDR3 region has 15 residues. Germline V gene data show CDR1 as MGHRA and CDR2 as YSYEKL. V lost 1 base to trimming and J lost 1 base; unmatched junction nucleotides: 1. In DNA, the CDR3 is TGCGCCAGCAGCCAAGCACAGGGGGCGAACACTGAAGCTTTCTTT. It is translated as CASSQAQGANTEAFF.

This chain connects TRBV5-1 to TRBJ1-1, with 7 bases that match TRBD1. This CDR3 comprises 16 residues. The V segment lost 4 bases and the J segment 4 bases; nucleotides outside the gene matches: 13. CDR1 and CDR2 (germline): SGHRS, YFSETQ. The CDR3 bases are TGCGCCAGCAGCCCCAGGGGGTGGGGGCGCGGCACTGAAGCTTTCTTT. Protein: CASSPRGWGRGTEAFF.

This clonotype was seen at least ten times. The rearrangement joins TRBV7-2 to TRBJ2-1; 13 positions match TRBD2. V lost 1 base, J lost 5 bases, and 2 bases stayed unmatched. Germline V gene data show CDR1 as SGHTA and CDR2 as FQGNSA. The CDR3 has 16 amino acids. CDR3 coding DNA: TGTGCCAGCAGCTTAGGACTAGCGGGGGGACACAATGAGCAGTTCTTC. Encoded protein: CASSLGLAGGHNEQFF.

This clonotype was detected a few times. The chain recombines TRBV24-1 with TRBJ2-1, with D perhaps given as TRBD1 or TRBD2 (6 bases each). V lost 5 bases to trimming and J lost 7 bases, with 11 bases between them. Looked up from germline, CDR1 is KGHDR and CDR2 is SFDVKD. This CDR3 is 13 amino acids long. The CDR3 sequence: CATSAGAFNEQFF. Here the CDR3 DNA reads TGTGCCACCAGTGCGGGGGCCTTTAATGAGCAGTTCTTC.

This clonotype was seen at least ten times. V usage is TRBV5-1 and J usage is TRBJ2-7; D not certain. V dropped 1 base and J dropped 2 bases, with 7 bases sitting between them. The CDR3 contains 13 residues. Germline V CDR1 and CDR2: SGHRS, YFSETQ. For the CDR3, the DNA is TGCGCCAGCAGCTTGATGGGAACCTACGAGCAGTACGTC. It codes for CASSLMGTYEQYV.

This clonotype was counted a few times. V is TRBV7-3 and J is TRBJ2-2, with 7 bases identical to TRBD1. Germline values: CDR1 SGHTA, CDR2 FQGTGA. The CDR3 has 18 residues. Trimming removed 2 bases from V and 4 bases from J; junction bases left unmatched: 13. CDR3 sequence (DNA): TGTGCCAGCAGCTTATATTTTCGGACAGGTCCGGGCACCGGGGAGCTGTTTTTT. It is translated as CASSLYFRTGPGTGELFF.

This clonotype was recorded many times. The chain couples TRBV30 to TRBJ2-3; D might be TRBD2 (7 bases). CDR1 is GTSNPN, CDR2 SVGIG, per germline (reference sequence). V lost 2 bases and J lost 4, with 13 bases in between. CDR3 length: 14 amino acids. This CDR3 reads CAWSITGGADTQYF. Here the CDR3 DNA reads TGTGCCTGGAGTATCACGGGGGGCGCAGATACGCAGTATTTT.

The chain uses TRBV6-5 and TRBJ1-5; TRBD1 matches at 7 bases. There are 17 residues in the CDR3. The germline gives CDR1 MNHEY, CDR2 SVGAGI. J was trimmed by 0 bases and V by 2 bases; bases with no gene match: 7. In nucleotides, the CDR3 is TGTGCCAGCAGTTACCCTCGACAGGGAGATAGCAATCAGCCCCAGCATTTT. Encoded protein: CASSYPRQGDSNQPQHF.

This clonotype was seen more than once but under ten times. The rearrangement uses TRBV5-1 and TRBJ2-2; D is possibly TRBD2 (6 bases). V lost 5 bases and J 7 bases, leaving 12 bases between the germline ends. From germline, CDR1 is SGHRS and CDR2 YFSETQ. The CDR3 runs 13 residues. The CDR3 DNA follows: TGCGCCAGCAGGGAGGGGTCTTACGGGGAGCTGTTTTTT. Encoded protein: CASREGSYGELFF.

At least ten counts were recorded for this clonotype. The chain links TRBV24-1 to TRBJ1-3; D is undetermined. The CDR3 runs to 17 residues. Between the trimmed V and J ends, which lost 8 bases and 1 base, there was a span of 20 bases. The germline V gene has CDR1 KGHDR and CDR2 SFDVKD. The CDR3: CATTRKHSGESGNTIYF. Here the CDR3 DNA reads TGTGCCACCACTCGGAAACACAGTGGGGAATCTGGAAACACCATATATTTT.

In its sample, this clonotype was seen many times. This chain connects TRBV5-1 to TRBJ1-1, with D uncertain. Germline CDR1 is SGHRS and CDR2 is YFSETQ. V was pared by 0 bases and J by 0 bases, with 6 bases between. The CDR3 consists of 14 residues. Here the CDR3 DNA reads TGCGCCAGCAGCTTGGACGGGTTGAACACTGAAGCTTTCTTT. Encoded protein: CASSLDGLNTEAFF.

This clonotype was found many times. The chain carries TRBV18 and TRBJ2-1, with D hard to call. Trimming cost V 4 bases and J 4 bases, with 8 bases left between them. CDR1 is KGHSH and CDR2 is LQKENI in the germline V gene. The CDR3 sequence is 13 residues long. CDR3 nucleotides: TGTGCCAGCTCACGCACCCCTTACAATGAGCAGTTCTTC. It codes for CASSRTPYNEQFF.

This clonotype turned up a few times. The gene calls are TRBV24-1 and TRBJ2-5; unclear D gene. Germline V gives CDR1 KGHDR, CDR2 SFDVKD. This CDR3 spans 13 amino acids. Trimming took 4 bases from V and 2 from J, leaving 7 bases between them. CDR3 in amino acids: CATSDPLQETQYF. The CDR3 region has the DNA TGTGCCACCAGTGACCCCTTACAAGAGACCCAGTACTTC.